The 22 T cell receptor beta chains below come from one sample, sequenced in a study of CXCR3-negative and CXCR3-positive naive CD8 T cells. General observations from the study: When CXCR3-positive naive cells were set against CXCR3-negative naive cells, the former had more hydrophobic TRB CDR3s.

UMI-labeled TRB cDNA libraries were prepared by 5' RACE. TCRdb reworked the 5' RACE reads into one entry per CDR3 protein, no DNA. The specimen's table records over 50,000 distinct CDR3 sequences. These receptors' antigens are unknown. The sample consisted of naive CXCR3+ CD8+ T cells from blood. Sample subset: CD45RO-CCR7+CD27+CD95- naive CD8+ T cells expressing CXCR3 (TNR3+). Every receptor here comes from a human donor in good health. Some clones in this sample may be carry-over from other donors' samples.

The chain employs TRBV5-1 and TRBJ2-7; the D call from TCRdb, TRBD1, cannot be confirmed without DNA. The CDR3 runs to 16 residues. Germline V CDR1 and CDR2: SGHRS, YFSETQ. CDR3 protein: CASSYIGGQGLDEQYF.

The rearrangement joins TRBV20-1 to TRBJ1-6; TCRdb reports TRBD1, a call that lacks DNA to check it against. Germline V CDR1 and CDR2: DFQATT, SNEGSKA (reference sequence). The CDR3 contains 22 residues. CDR3 sequence: CSARDQGGLPGQAIAYNSPLHF.

The chain carries TRBV12-3 or TRBV12-4 and TRBJ1-2. The CDR3 is made up of 13 amino acids. Here the CDR3 reads CASSFEITYGYTF.

The chain links TRBV4-1 to TRBJ2-3; no DNA is available, so the TRBD1 call from TCRdb remains unchecked. This CDR3 is 17 amino acids long. Germline V gene data show CDR1 as MGHRA and CDR2 as YSYEKL. CDR3 sequence reads: CASSPATTGGNTDTQYF.

The chain has TRBV6-2 or TRBV6-3 and TRBJ2-7; checking the TCRdb D call of TRBD1 is not possible without DNA. Germline CDR1 MNHEY, CDR2 SVGEGT. This CDR3 has 12 amino acids. The CDR3 sequence is CASSYWGYEQYF.

The chain is built from TRBV19 and TRBJ1-5. The germline CDR1 and CDR2 sequences are LNHDA and SQIVND (reference sequence). There are 15 residues in the CDR3. This CDR3 reads CASSIASYSNQPQHF.

This chain connects TRBV29-1 to TRBJ1-6. Per germline, CDR1 SQVTM and CDR2 ANQGSEA. The CDR3 is 13 amino acids. CDR3 loop: CSVRGRDNSPLHF. Variable domain in full (rest from reference TRBV29-1 and TRBJ1-6): SAVISQKPSRDICQRGTSLTIQCQVDSQVTMMFWYRQQPGQSLTLIATANQGSEATYESGFVIDKFPISRPNLTFSTLTVSNMSPEDSSIYLCSVRGRDNSPLHFGNGTRLTVT.

This sequence joins TRBV20-1 and TRBJ2-5; checking the TCRdb D call of TRBD2 is not possible without DNA. Germline V lookup: CDR1 DFQATT, CDR2 SNEGSKA (reference sequence). This CDR3 is built from 18 residues. This chain's CDR3 is CSAIGIGTSSWYQETQYF.

The CDR3: CSARSPGAGDTGELFF. The chain is built from TRBV20-1 and TRBJ2-2; without DNA, the TCRdb call of TRBD1 cannot be checked. The germline V gene has CDR1 DFQATT and CDR2 SNEGSKA (reference sequence). This CDR3 contains 16 residues.

The CDR3 loop is CSARDLQGATYEQYF. The V call is TRBV20-1, the J call TRBJ2-7; TCRdb lists TRBD1, though no DNA is available to test this call. The CDR3 totals 15 residues. From germline, CDR1 is DFQATT and CDR2 SNEGSKA (reference sequence).

The chain uses TRBV18 and TRBJ1-1. Germline values: CDR1 KGHSH, CDR2 LQKENI. The CDR3 is made up of 15 amino acids. CDR3 region: CASSSTVPMNTEAFF.

The chain carries TRBV7-9 and TRBJ2-7; the TCRdb call, TRBD2, lacks DNA for checking. Germline V gives CDR1 SEHNR, CDR2 FQNEAQ (reference sequence). The CDR3 loop spans 15 amino acids. CDR3 protein: CASSSIRDSFDEQYF.

The gene calls are TRBV4-3 and TRBJ1-6; as DNA is missing, the TRBD1 call by TCRdb cannot be tested. CDR3 length equals 18 residues. Germline assignment: CDR1 LGHNA and CDR2 YSLEER. CDR3 region: CASSQKGWGQGRESPLHF.

The chain combines TRBV9 with TRBJ2-7. The CDR3 is 13 residues long. Germline V gives CDR1 SGDLS, CDR2 YYNGEE. CDR3 loop: CASSGISSYEQYF.

The V call is TRBV4-1, the J call TRBJ1-1; there is no DNA to check the TCRdb D call of TRBD1. The germline gives CDR1 MGHRA, CDR2 YSYEKL. This CDR3 contains 14 residues. CDR3: CASSPGMGGSEAFF.

This chain joins TRBV2 and TRBJ2-7; TCRdb's assignment of TRBD1 cannot be checked, as there is no DNA. Germline CDR1 SNHLY, CDR2 FYNNEI. This CDR3 spans 14 amino acids. The CDR3: CASKLGQLRDEQYF. Together with reference TRBV2 and TRBJ2-7, the CDR3 gives the full variable domain: EPEVTQTPSHQVTQMGQEVILRCVPISNHLYFYWYRQILGQKVEFLVSFYNNEISEKSEIFDDQFSVERPDGSNFTLKIRSTKLEDSAMYFCASKLGQLRDEQYFGPGTRLTVT.

This rearrangement joins TRBV14 to TRBJ2-1; TCRdb's D gene call, TRBD1, goes unchecked for lack of DNA. CDR1 SGHDN and CDR2 FVKESK come from the germline V gene. The CDR3 spans 17 residues. The CDR3 is CASSQERLGTWYNEQFF.

This sequence joins TRBV9 and TRBJ2-1. Germline V lookup: CDR1 SGDLS, CDR2 YYNGEE. The CDR3 consists of 12 residues. The CDR3 sequence: CASSVEGFEQFF.

The rearrangement uses TRBV9 and TRBJ1-2; no DNA is available, so the TRBD1 call from TCRdb remains unchecked. The CDR3 loop spans 14 amino acids. In germline, CDR1 is SGDLS, CDR2 YYNGEE. The CDR3 here is CASNPQGAVYGYTF.

The gene calls are TRBV6-2 or TRBV6-3 and TRBJ2-7. Germline V gene data show CDR1 as MNHEY and CDR2 as SVGEGT. This CDR3 spans 12 amino acids. Here the CDR3 reads CASGILSYEQYF.

The chain uses TRBV19 and TRBJ2-1. This CDR3 comprises 15 residues. CDR1 is LNHDA and CDR2 is SQIVND in the germline V gene (reference sequence). The CDR3 loop is CASSILQSSYNEQFF.

The chain carries TRBV7-2 and TRBJ2-1; there is no DNA to check the TCRdb D call of TRBD2. Germline CDR1 reads SGHTA; CDR2 reads FQGNSA. The length of the CDR3 is 20 residues. CDR3 region: CASSILAGGQLAYGDNEQFF.